This T cell receptor (beta chain) was profiled in a study of shared clonotypes between healthy human individuals. The V and J ends lost 4 bases and 3 bases respectively, with 9 bases between them. Looked up from germline, CDR1 is MNHNS and CDR2 is SASEGT. The CDR3 spans 14 residues. Only in-frame clones appear in the TCRdb table, and some are missing; sequencing was by immunoSEQ multiplex PCR. The sample has nearly 2 million clones, roughly 95% seen once. Naive CD8 isolation took CD45RO-negative cells positively selected for CCR7 and excluded terminally differentiated effector memory CD45RA+ cells. Donors included only healthy HIV-negative adults lacking recent acute infections or vaccinations.

This TCR came from a man between 18 and 35 years old in good health. The rearrangement joins TRBV6-1 to TRBJ1-4, with D possibly being TRBD1 (5 bases). Sequencing was performed on naive CD8+ T cells sorted from blood. The CDR3 is CASSGRGANEKLFF. The CDR3 nucleotides read TGTGCCAGCAGTGGACGAGGGGCTAATGAAAAACTGTTTTTT.